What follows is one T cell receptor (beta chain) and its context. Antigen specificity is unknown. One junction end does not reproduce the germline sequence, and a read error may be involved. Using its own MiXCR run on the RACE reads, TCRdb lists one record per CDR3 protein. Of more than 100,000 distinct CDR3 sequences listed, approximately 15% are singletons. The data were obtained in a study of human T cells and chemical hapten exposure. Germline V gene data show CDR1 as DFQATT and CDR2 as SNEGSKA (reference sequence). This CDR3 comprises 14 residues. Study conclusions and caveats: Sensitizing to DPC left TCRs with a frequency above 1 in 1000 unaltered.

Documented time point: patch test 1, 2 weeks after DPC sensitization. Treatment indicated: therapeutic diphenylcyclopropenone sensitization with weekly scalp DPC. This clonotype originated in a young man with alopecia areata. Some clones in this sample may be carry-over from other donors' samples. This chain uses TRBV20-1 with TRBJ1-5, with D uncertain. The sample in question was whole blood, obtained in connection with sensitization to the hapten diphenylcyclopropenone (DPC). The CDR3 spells CSTRDPQLRSPQHF. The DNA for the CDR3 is TGCAGTACTAGAGATCCCCAACTCAGGTCGCCCCAGCATTTT.